The 28 T cell receptor beta chains given below trace back to one sample, sequenced in a study of T-cell memory formation after mild COVID-19. TCRdb reanalysed the 5' RACE reads using MiXCR and keeps one entry per CDR3 protein. The top ten hold about a fifth of the sample, which has around 300,000 distinct CDR3 sequences, 10% to 15% seen once. The sample comprised PBMCs or a T cell subset sorted from them (not recorded which). These receptors all come from a man younger than 35 who had mild COVID-19 (a few samples of this study predate the infection). Cell type and time point are not known.

There are many counts of this clonotype. V usage is TRBV15 and J usage is TRBJ2-1; D remains unclear. The CDR3 extends over 14 amino acids. Germline loops: CDR1 LNHNV, CDR2 YYDKDF (reference sequence). V lost 3 bases, J lost 3 bases, and 9 bases lay in between. Here the CDR3 reads CATSRTPRYNEQFF. The CDR3 DNA follows: TGTGCCACCAGCAGGACTCCTCGCTACAATGAGCAGTTCTTC. The full variable domain, with the rest looked up from reference TRBV15 and TRBJ2-1, is DAMVIQNPRYQVTQFGKPVTLSCSQTLNHNVMYWYQQKSSQAPKLLFHYYDKDFNNEADTPDNFQSRRPNTSFCFLDIRSPGLGDTAMYLCATSRTPRYNEQFFGPGTRLTVL.

In this sample, this clonotype turned up a few times. The chain joins TRBV6-2 or TRBV6-3 to TRBJ2-2; no reliable D call. The CDR3 covers 16 residues. With 5 bases removed from V and 0 bases from J, the gap between germline ends came to 13 bases. Germline V gene lookup returns CDR1 MNHEY and CDR2 SVGEGT. CDR3 sequence reads: CASSAFWAANTGELFF. The CDR3 DNA sequence: TGTGCCAGCAGTGCCTTTTGGGCAGCGAACACCGGGGAGCTGTTTTTT.

This clonotype appeared once. The genes are TRBV13 and TRBJ2-3; TRBD2 might be the D (6 bases). This CDR3 region has 14 residues. Looked up from germline, CDR1 is PRHDT and CDR2 is FYEKMQ (reference sequence). The V gene lost 4 bases and the J gene lost 6 bases, with 14 bases spanning the gap. CDR3 DNA sequence: TGTGCCAGCAGCTCCCGAATCGCGGGGGATACGCAGTATTTT. It translates to CASSSRIAGDTQYF. Drawing the rest from reference TRBV13 and TRBJ2-3, the complete variable domain is AAGVIQSPRHLIKEKRETATLKCYPIPRHDTVYWYQQGPGQDPQFLISFYEKMQSDKGSIPDRFSAQQFSDYHSELNMSSLELGDSALYFCASSSRIAGDTQYFGPGTRLTVL.

This clonotype was observed a few times. The rearrangement links TRBV7-6 to TRBJ2-7, with D perhaps TRBD1 (7 bases). Germline CDR1 SGHVS, CDR2 FNYEAQ. The CDR3 spans 17 residues. Between the trimmed V and J ends, which lost 4 bases and 0 bases, there was a span of 19 bases. The CDR3 loop reads CASSSWDSPGSSYEQYF. The CDR3 DNA follows: TGTGCCAGCAGCTCCTGGGACAGCCCCGGGAGCTCCTACGAGCAGTACTTC.

The table lists this clonotype with many counts. This rearrangement joins TRBV10-3 to TRBJ2-7; 11 bases map to TRBD1. Germline V gene sequence: CDR1 ENHRY, CDR2 SYGVKD. J lost 6 bases, V lost 5 bases, and 6 bases had no gene match. This CDR3 comprises 14 residues. Written as DNA, the CDR3 is TGTGCCATCAGTCAAGGGACAGGGGGAGGCGAGCAGTACTTC. Encoded protein: CAISQGTGGGEQYF.

The chain links TRBV24-1 to TRBJ2-7; D not certain. The CDR3 runs to 11 residues. The germline V gene has CDR1 KGHDR and CDR2 SFDVKD. The CDR3 DNA sequence: TGTGTCGACAAGTCGGCGAACGAGCAGTACTTC. Amino acid sequence: CVDKSANEQYF.

The rearrangement links TRBV9 to TRBJ2-5; either TRBD1 or TRBD2 may fit D (6 bases each). V shed 5 bases and J shed 2 bases, with 19 bases lying between them. The CDR3 is 16 residues long. Per the germline V gene, CDR1 is SGDLS and CDR2 is YYNGEE. Here the CDR3 DNA reads TGTGCCAGCAGTGGAGGGGGGCTGGACCTGCAAGAGACCCAGTACTTC. Its translation: CASSGGGLDLQETQYF.

The rearrangement joins TRBV6-5 to TRBJ2-1; 8 bases agree with TRBD2. The CDR3 totals 14 residues. Germline V gives CDR1 MNHEY, CDR2 SVGAGI. The V gene end was trimmed by 8 bases and the J gene end by 9 bases; junction bases not matched to a gene: 12. CDR3 nucleotide sequence: TGTGCCAGCGGTCAGGGTCGCGGGGGGCGTGAGCAGTTCTTC. Residues: CASGQGRGGREQFF.

This sequence joins TRBV28 and TRBJ2-3; D could derive from TRBD1 or TRBD2 (5 bases each). Germline V gene sequence: CDR1 MDHEN, CDR2 SYDVKM. This CDR3 is built from 14 residues. CDR3 amino acids: CATEGYGHTDTQYF. The DNA of the CDR3 is TGTGCTACCGAGGGGTACGGGCACACAGATACGCAGTATTTT.

This chain links TRBV7-9 with TRBJ1-2; weak D call: TRBD1 (5 bases). The CDR3 covers 15 residues. Germline assignment: CDR1 SEHNR and CDR2 FQNEAQ (reference sequence). The V gene lost 6 bases and the J gene lost 0 bases, with 14 bases spanning the gap. CDR3 in amino acids: CASSLGQGANYGYTF. The CDR3 nucleotides read TGTGCCAGCAGTCTGGGGCAGGGAGCTAACTATGGCTACACCTTC.

This clonotype was picked up a small number of times. This chain connects TRBV5-6 to TRBJ2-7; D remains unclear. Trimming removed 4 bases from V and 1 base from J, with 6 bases in between. CDR1 SGHDT and CDR2 YYEEEE come from the germline V gene. This CDR3 has 12 amino acids. CDR3 in DNA: TGTGCCAGCAGCATGGGTTCCTACGAGCAGTACGTC. Translating it yields CASSMGSYEQYV.

This clonotype was seen many times. This chain links TRBV7-2 with TRBJ2-3; 9 nucleotides match TRBD2. Germline loops: CDR1 SGHTA, CDR2 FQGNSA. V was pared by 4 bases and J by 4 bases, with 9 bases of the junction left unmatched. The CDR3 sequence is 16 residues long. The CDR3 sequence: CASSSQAGGHADTQYF. CDR3 DNA: TGTGCCAGCAGCTCGCAAGCGGGGGGTCACGCAGATACGCAGTATTTT.

This clonotype was found a few times. The DNA for the CDR3 is TGCGCCAGCAGCCGCGGGGAATACACCGGGGAGCTGTTTTTT. Its translation: CASSRGEYTGELFF. The chain carries TRBV4-1 and TRBJ2-2, with D possibly being TRBD2 (6 bases). V gave up 4 bases and J gave up 3 bases, with 9 bases separating them. Germline CDR1 MGHRA, CDR2 YSYEKL. The CDR3 has 14 residues.

V is TRBV9 and J is TRBJ2-1; 8 bases are shared with TRBD1. Trimming removed 4 bases from V and 4 bases from J; junction bases left unmatched: 7. The CDR3 loop spans 15 amino acids. Germline V gene data show CDR1 as SGDLS and CDR2 as YYNGEE. The CDR3 spells CASSLRTGIYNEQFF. DNA for the CDR3: TGTGCCAGCAGCCTGAGGACAGGGATATACAATGAGCAGTTCTTC. Full variable domain (rest looked up from reference TRBV9 and TRBJ2-1): DSGVTQTPKHLITATGQRVTLRCSPRSGDLSVYWYQQSLDQGLQFLIQYYNGEERAKGNILERFSAQQFPDLHSELNLSSLELGDSALYFCASSLRTGIYNEQFFGPGTRLTVL.

This clonotype was seen a few times. The chain couples TRBV30 to TRBJ1-5, with 9 bases that match TRBD1. The J segment lost 7 bases and the V segment lost 0 bases, leaving 22 bases of the junction unmatched. The CDR3 runs 20 residues. The V gene's germline CDR1 is GTSNPN and CDR2 SVGIG (reference sequence). The CDR3 coding sequence is TGTGCCTGGAGTGTACAGGGGGCCGGGAGGGGTGGCTGGTCAAGACAGCCCCAGCATTTT. This gives the protein CAWSVQGAGRGGWSRQPQHF.

The chain has TRBV28 and TRBJ2-7, with TRBD1 as a possible D gene (5 bases). The CDR3 loop spans 14 amino acids. Germline lookup yields CDR1 MDHEN and CDR2 SYDVKM. V was pared by 5 bases and J by 1 base, with 12 bases between. The CDR3 DNA is TGTGCCAGCAGTGTCCAAAGGGGTTCCTACGAGCAGTACGTC. This encodes CASSVQRGSYEQYV.

The sample holds a few counts of this clonotype. The chain has TRBV9 and TRBJ2-3, with D unclear. The CDR3 runs 16 residues. V was shortened by 0 bases and J by 0 bases, with 11 bases between the two germline ends. CDR1 and CDR2 from the germline V gene are SGDLS and YYNGEE. Here the CDR3 reads CASSVEGWQSTDTQYF. The CDR3 DNA follows: TGTGCCAGCAGCGTAGAAGGGTGGCAGAGCACAGATACGCAGTATTTT.

There are a few counts of this clonotype. The J gene is TRBJ2-7, the V gene TRBV25-1; TRBD1 matches at 9 bases. Germline CDR1 and CDR2: MGHDK and SYGVNS. The V segment lost 5 bases and the J segment 4 bases; nucleotides outside the gene matches: 15. This CDR3 comprises 17 residues. DNA of the CDR3: TGTGCCAGCAGTACACCACTCGGACAGGGGAGTTTATACGAGCAGTACGTC. Protein product: CASSTPLGQGSLYEQYV.

Only a few counts were recorded for this clonotype. This chain joins TRBV21-1 and TRBJ2-7; the D call in the table, TRBD1, was not verified against the DNA. TRBV21-1 is a recognized pseudogene. This CDR3 region has 14 residues. DNA for the CDR3: TGTGCCGCCCCCGGTGGGTTTGGGTCCTACGAGCAGTACGTC. This translates into CAAPGGFGSYEQYV.

The V gene is TRBV7-2, the J gene TRBJ2-5, with 9 bases fitting TRBD2. Germline CDR1 is SGHTA and CDR2 is FQGNSA. The CDR3 is 16 amino acids. With 4 bases clipped from V and 4 bases from J, the junction kept 10 bases outside the gene matches. Here the CDR3 DNA reads TGTGCCAGCAGCTCAACCAGCGGGGGGATTCGAGAGACCCAGTACTTC. It codes for CASSSTSGGIRETQYF.

The chain has TRBV5-1 and TRBJ1-1, with a tentative D call TRBD1 (6 bases). This CDR3 is 14 amino acids long. With 4 bases removed from V and 6 bases from J, the gap between germline ends came to 16 bases. Germline CDR1 and CDR2: SGHRS and YFSETQ. Written as DNA, the CDR3 is TGCGCCAGCAGCCCAGGGGATGGGAGCGCTGAAGCTTTCTTT. Translated, it gives CASSPGDGSAEAFF.

The chain combines TRBV5-1 with TRBJ1-5, with 8 positions matching TRBD1. V gave up 4 bases and J gave up 4 bases; unmatched junction bases: 16. The CDR3 has 18 residues. Germline values: CDR1 SGHRS, CDR2 YFSETQ. The CDR3 DNA sequence: TGCGCCAGCAGCGTCCGGGACAGGAGTGAGCGGAGAAATCAGCCCCAGCATTTT. Translating it yields CASSVRDRSERRNQPQHF.

This clonotype was found many times. The rearrangement uses TRBV5-1 and TRBJ2-5; 11 bases agree with TRBD1. Germline V lookup: CDR1 SGHRS, CDR2 YFSETQ. There are 15 residues in the CDR3. V lost 5 bases and J lost 2; bases outside the gene matches: 5. This chain's CDR3 is CASSFRDRGQETQYF. In DNA form, the CDR3 reads TGCGCCAGCAGTTTTAGGGACAGGGGGCAAGAGACCCAGTACTTC.

This clonotype was detected only a few times. The chain combines TRBV7-2 with TRBJ1-2; no reliable D call. Trimming shortened V by 5 bases and J by 4 bases, and 5 bases separated the two germline ends. This CDR3 is built from 11 residues. From germline, CDR1 is SGHTA and CDR2 FQGNSA. The CDR3 here is CASSGRYGYTF. In DNA, the CDR3 is TGTGCCAGCAGCGGGCGCTATGGCTACACCTTC.

This clonotype was recorded a few times. J is TRBJ2-3 and V is TRBV7-2; 8 bases fit TRBD2. Per the germline V gene, CDR1 is SGHTA and CDR2 is FQGNSA. Trimming removed 2 bases from V and 0 bases from J; junction bases left unmatched: 13. The CDR3 is 19 amino acids. The chain's CDR3 is CASSLRASTRGGSTDTQYF. The CDR3 nucleotides read TGTGCCAGCAGCTTAAGGGCCTCTACTCGCGGGGGGAGCACAGATACGCAGTATTTT.

The rearrangement joins TRBV5-1 to TRBJ2-5, with D unresolved. Germline CDR1 SGHRS, CDR2 YFSETQ. The CDR3 has 15 residues. Trimming removed 0 bases from V and 3 bases from J, with 12 bases in between. CDR3 sequence (DNA): TGCGCCAGCAGCTTGGTCCCGACACCCGAAGAGACCCAGTACTTC. Translation gives CASSLVPTPEETQYF.

This clonotype was observed a few times. V is TRBV29-1 and J is TRBJ2-1; 7 bases are a match to TRBD2. Trimming at V came to 4 bases and at J to 9 bases, leaving 6 bases not matched to a gene. CDR1 SQVTM and CDR2 ANQGSEA come from the germline V gene. This CDR3 spans 12 amino acids. The CDR3 reads CSVGGGAGEQFF. The CDR3 DNA is TGCAGCGTTGGGGGAGGGGCAGGTGAGCAGTTCTTC.

V gene TRBV6-5 combines with J gene TRBJ2-1, with 7 bases aligning to TRBD2. The germline CDR1 and CDR2 sequences are MNHEY and SVGAGI. Unmatched junction bases numbered 10, after V lost 8 bases and J lost 12 bases. CDR3 length: 12 amino acids. The CDR3 loop is CASAREGTGQFF. CDR3 in DNA: TGTGCCAGCGCAAGGGAGGGGACCGGGCAGTTCTTC.